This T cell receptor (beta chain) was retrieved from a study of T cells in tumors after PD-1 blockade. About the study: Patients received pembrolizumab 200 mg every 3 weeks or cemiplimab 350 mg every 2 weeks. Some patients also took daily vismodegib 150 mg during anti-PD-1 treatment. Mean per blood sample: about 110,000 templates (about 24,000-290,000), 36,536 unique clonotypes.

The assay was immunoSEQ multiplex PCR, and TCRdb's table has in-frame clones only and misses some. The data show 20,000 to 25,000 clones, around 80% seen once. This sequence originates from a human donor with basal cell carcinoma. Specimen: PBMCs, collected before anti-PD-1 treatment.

The CDR3 loop is CASSAGNRASTDTQYF. The CDR3 DNA reads as TGCGCCAGCAGCGCCGGGAATCGAGCTAGCACAGATACGCAGTATTTT. The chain joins TRBV5-1 to TRBJ2-3; a weak D match, TRBD2 (5 bases). Trimming shortened V by 4 bases and J by 0 bases, and 15 bases separated the two germline ends. CDR1 and CDR2 from the germline V gene are SGHRS and YFSETQ. The CDR3 has 16 residues.